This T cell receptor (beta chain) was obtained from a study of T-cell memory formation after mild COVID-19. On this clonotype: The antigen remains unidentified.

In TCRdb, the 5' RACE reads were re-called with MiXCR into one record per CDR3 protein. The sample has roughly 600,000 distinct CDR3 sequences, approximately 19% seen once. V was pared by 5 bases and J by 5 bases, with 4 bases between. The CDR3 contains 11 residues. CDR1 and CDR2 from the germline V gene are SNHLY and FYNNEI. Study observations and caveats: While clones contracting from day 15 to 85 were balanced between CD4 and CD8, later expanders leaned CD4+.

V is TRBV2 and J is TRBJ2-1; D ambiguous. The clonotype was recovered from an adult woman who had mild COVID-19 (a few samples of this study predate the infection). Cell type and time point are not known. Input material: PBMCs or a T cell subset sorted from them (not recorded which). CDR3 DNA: TGTGCCAGCAGTTGGGACAATGAGCAGTTCTTC. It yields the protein CASSWDNEQFF. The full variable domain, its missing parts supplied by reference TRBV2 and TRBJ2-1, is EPEVTQTPSHQVTQMGQEVILRCVPISNHLYFYWYRQILGQKVEFLVSFYNNEISEKSEIFDDQFSVERPDGSNFTLKIRSTKLEDSAMYFCASSWDNEQFFGPGTRLTVL.